This entry lists 29 T cell receptor beta chains sequenced from one sample in a study of graft-versus-host responses after intestinal transplantation. The antigens of these receptors remain unknown. Data came from immunoSEQ multiplex PCR; TCRdb stores just in-frame clones and leaves some out. This sample has under 85,000 clones; just under 95% occur once, and the top ten carry around 0.51%. Sequencing used unstimulated CD8+ T cells sorted from spleen or lymph node cells, obtained before intestinal transplant. Source of these receptors: a human donor who received an intestinal transplant.

The rearrangement links TRBV6-6 to TRBJ1-5; unclear D gene. V was shortened by 7 bases and J by 4 bases, with 14 bases between the two germline ends. Germline V gene data show CDR1 as MNHNY and CDR2 as SVGAGI (reference sequence). The CDR3 extends over 14 amino acids. The CDR3 DNA reads TGTGCCAGCACCCTATTAGGGATTAATCAGCCCCAGCATTTT. Protein sequence: CASTLLGINQPQHF.

The J gene is TRBJ2-5, the V gene TRBV6-5, with TRBD2 identical over 7 bases. CDR3 length: 15 residues. Germline V CDR1 and CDR2: MNHEY, SVGAGI. V shed 4 bases and J 1 base; nucleotides not matched to a gene: 6. CDR3 coding DNA: TGTGCCAGCAGTTTGGGCGGGAGCATCCAAGAGACCCAGTACTTC. Its translation: CASSLGGSIQETQYF.

This chain joins TRBV6-5 and TRBJ1-3, with D uncertain. With 0 bases removed from V and 0 bases from J, the gap between germline ends came to 6 bases. Germline V gives CDR1 MNHEY, CDR2 SVGAGI. The CDR3 sequence is 15 residues long. The CDR3 protein is CASSYSAASGNTIYF. In DNA form, the CDR3 reads TGTGCCAGCAGTTACTCGGCGGCCTCTGGAAACACCATATATTTT.

The gene calls are TRBV19 and TRBJ2-1; D assignment may be TRBD1 or TRBD2 (6 bases each). Germline V gene data show CDR1 as LNHDA and CDR2 as SQIVND (reference sequence). The CDR3 contains 15 residues. Trimming cost V 6 bases and J 4 bases, with 16 bases left between them. The CDR3 coding sequence is TGTGCCAGTAGCCACCCGGGGGCATCATACAATGAGCAGTTCTTC. Amino acid sequence: CASSHPGASYNEQFF.

The chain is built from TRBV6-1 and TRBJ2-7, with TRBD1 identical over 8 bases. Germline CDR1 and CDR2: MNHNS and SASEGT. V lost 7 bases to trimming and J lost 3 bases; unmatched junction nucleotides: 8. This CDR3 contains 14 residues. The CDR3 loop reads CASIPDRELYEQYF. CDR3 nucleotides: TGTGCCAGCATTCCGGACAGGGAGCTCTACGAGCAGTACTTC.

J is TRBJ2-1 and V is TRBV27; D is tentatively TRBD1 or TRBD2 (7 bases each). The CDR3 has 17 amino acids. V was shortened by 4 bases and J by 0 bases, with 16 bases between the two germline ends. CDR1 is MNHEY, CDR2 SMNVEV, per germline (reference sequence). Here the CDR3 reads CASSSPGGESSYNEQFF. As DNA, the CDR3 is TGTGCCAGCAGTTCCCCAGGGGGGGAAAGCTCCTACAATGAGCAGTTCTTC.

This clone was detected once. The rearrangement uses TRBV30 and TRBJ2-2; TRBD2 matches 9 bases. Germline V CDR1 and CDR2: GTSNPN, SVGIG (reference sequence). The J segment lost 1 base and the V segment lost 2 bases, leaving 5 bases of the junction unmatched. CDR3 length: 16 residues. The CDR3 protein is CAWSTLAGLNTGELFF. Written as DNA, the CDR3 is TGTGCCTGGAGTACCCTAGCGGGACTGAACACCGGGGAGCTGTTTTTT.

This clone is a singleton in its sample. The chain links TRBV4-1 to TRBJ2-7; the D is unclear. Deletions cut 0 bases from V and 5 bases from J, with 14 bases between. CDR1 and CDR2 (germline): MGHRA, YSYEKL. The CDR3 totals 15 residues. The CDR3 region has the DNA TGCGCCAGCAGCCAAGACGCCAGAACGGCCAACGAGCAGTACTTC. Protein: CASSQDARTANEQYF.

The sample holds one count of this clone. The rearrangement links TRBV28 to TRBJ2-3; D may be TRBD1 (5 bases). CDR1 and CDR2 (germline): MDHEN, SYDVKM. The ends were cut back, 8 bases at V and 2 bases at J, with 11 bases in the middle. The CDR3 totals 13 residues. In DNA, the CDR3 is TGTGCCAGCTCCGACAGAACCACAGATACGCAGTATTTT. This sequence encodes CASSDRTTDTQYF.

This clone has only one observation. This chain links TRBV7-6 with TRBJ2-1; 8 bases are shared with TRBD1. V lost 5 bases, J lost 5 bases, and 8 bases stayed unmatched. Germline assignment: CDR1 SGHVS and CDR2 FNYEAQ. CDR3 length equals 15 residues. DNA of the CDR3: TGTGCCAGCAGCCGGGACAGGACCCCGGACAATGAGCAGTTCTTC. Translating it yields CASSRDRTPDNEQFF.

This sequence joins TRBV5-1 and TRBJ2-1; D is unclear. V dropped 4 bases and J dropped 0 bases, with 5 bases sitting between them. This CDR3 comprises 13 residues. Germline assignment: CDR1 SGHRS and CDR2 YFSETQ. CDR3 sequence (DNA): TGCGCCAGCAGCGAGAGCTCCTACAATGAGCAGTTCTTC. Encoded protein: CASSESSYNEQFF.

The chain is built from TRBV19 and TRBJ1-2; D gene ambiguous. V shed 3 bases and J shed 8 bases, with 13 bases lying between them. This CDR3 contains 13 residues. The germline V gene encodes CDR1 LNHDA and CDR2 SQIVND (reference sequence). CDR3: CASSIDIEEGYTF. The CDR3 bases are TGTGCCAGTAGTATTGACATCGAAGAAGGCTACACCTTC.

In DNA form, the CDR3 reads TGTGCCAGCAGCTTAGCCCCAACCCGGGACAGGGGGCTAGAGACCCAGTACTTC. Translating it yields CASSLAPTRDRGLETQYF. The rearrangement links TRBV7-9 to TRBJ2-5, with 12 bases lining up with TRBD1. The CDR3 has 18 amino acids. The V gene end was trimmed by 0 bases and the J gene end by 4 bases; junction bases not matched to a gene: 9. Looked up from germline, CDR1 is SEHNR and CDR2 is FQNEAQ (reference sequence).

The rearrangement links TRBV5-6 to TRBJ2-7; D is perhaps TRBD1 (5 bases). Trimming left V 8 bases short and J 4 bases short, with 16 bases between. Germline V CDR1 and CDR2: SGHDT, YYEEEE. The CDR3 loop spans 13 amino acids. CDR3: CASGPDSPYEQYF. CDR3 bases: TGTGCCAGTGGTCCTGACAGTCCGTACGAGCAGTACTTC.

The rearrangement uses TRBV5-6 and TRBJ2-5; D possibly corresponds to TRBD2 (5 bases). Germline assignment: CDR1 SGHDT and CDR2 YYEEEE. Trimming pared 3 bases from V and 7 bases from J, leaving 13 bases between. The CDR3 covers 13 residues. The CDR3 is CASSSGLRGTQYF. The CDR3 DNA reads as TGTGCCAGCAGCTCAGGACTCCGAGGGACCCAGTACTTC.

The J gene is TRBJ1-2, the V gene TRBV27; no definite D call. Trimming stripped 5 bases from V and 8 bases from J, with 24 bases between. This CDR3 region has 16 residues. Looked up from germline, CDR1 is MNHEY and CDR2 is SMNVEV (reference sequence). CDR3 DNA sequence: TGTGCCAGCAGTCCTTATCGGACCTCGGCTCGTTTGGGCTACACCTTC. Amino acid sequence: CASSPYRTSARLGYTF.

The J gene is TRBJ2-1, the V gene TRBV11-2; 7 bases are shared with TRBD2. CDR3 length equals 17 residues. Germline V lookup: CDR1 SGHAT, CDR2 FQNNGV. The V segment lost 5 bases and the J segment 2 bases; nucleotides outside the gene matches: 12. CDR3 bases: TGTGCCAGCAGCCGGATCTCTAGCGGAGCAGCCTACAATGAGCAGTTCTTC. Translating gives CASSRISSGAAYNEQFF.

Concerning this clone: A junction boundary mismatches the germline segment, possibly from a read error. V and J are TRBV6-6 and TRBJ2-7; D gene uncertain. Germline CDR1 MNHNY, CDR2 SVGAGI (reference sequence). The CDR3 consists of 15 residues. CDR3 in DNA: TGTGCCAGCAGTTACTCCCGGAGCGCCTCCAACGAGCAGTACTTC. Its protein product is CASSYSRSASNEQYF.

This rearrangement joins TRBV9 to TRBJ2-1; D not certain. Germline loops: CDR1 SGDLS, CDR2 YYNGEE. V was shortened by 7 bases and J by 6 bases, with 20 bases between the two germline ends. CDR3 size: 15 residues. CDR3 loop: CASPGATQVSNEQFF. As DNA, the CDR3 is TGTGCCAGCCCCGGAGCCACTCAAGTCAGCAATGAGCAGTTCTTC.

This clone showed up just once. J is TRBJ1-2 and V is TRBV29-1; possible D gene TRBD1, 6 bases. CDR1 and CDR2 (germline): SQVTM, ANQGSEA. V was trimmed by 6 bases and J by 5 bases, leaving 10 bases between them. CDR3 length: 11 residues. The CDR3 sequence is CSVQGMYGYTF. The CDR3 DNA is TGCAGCGTGCAGGGGATGTATGGCTACACCTTC. Together with reference TRBV29-1 and TRBJ1-2, the CDR3 gives the full variable domain: SAVISQKPSRDICQRGTSLTIQCQVDSQVTMMFWYRQQPGQSLTLIATANQGSEATYESGFVIDKFPISRPNLTFSTLTVSNMSPEDSSIYLCSVQGMYGYTFGSGTRLTVV.

As concerns this clone: One end of the junction does not line up with germline, which may come from a read error. The CDR3 here is CACSHTRYYEQYF. DNA for the CDR3: TGTGCCTGCAGCCATACTAGATACTACGAGCAGTACTTC. The rearrangement uses TRBV4-2 and TRBJ2-7; D possibly corresponds to TRBD2 (5 bases). Germline V gives CDR1 LGHNA, CDR2 YNFKEQ. The CDR3 is 13 residues long.

The rearrangement joins TRBV27 to TRBJ2-5; TRBD2 matches 11 bases. V dropped 4 bases and J dropped 4; count of bases not matched to a gene: 8. Germline-derived CDR1 and CDR2 are MNHEY and SMNVEV (reference sequence). CDR3 length: 16 residues. The CDR3 bases are TGTGCCAGCAGTTCTCCACTAGCGGGAGATCGAGAGACCCAGTACTTC. Protein sequence: CASSSPLAGDRETQYF.

The V and J genes are TRBV5-1 and TRBJ2-5; TRBD2 matches 13 bases. The CDR3 sequence is 16 residues long. Per germline, CDR1 SGHRS and CDR2 YFSETQ. After removal of 4 bases from V and 5 bases from J, the junction contained 8 bases not matched to a gene. The CDR3 DNA reads TGCGCCAGCAGCGGAGGACTAGCGGGAGATTGGGAGACCCAGTACTTC. Protein sequence: CASSGGLAGDWETQYF.

The gene calls are TRBV5-4 and TRBJ1-2; 8 bases fit TRBD1. CDR1 is SGHNT, CDR2 YYREEE, per germline (reference sequence). The CDR3 length is 14 residues. V was clipped by 0 bases and J by 5 bases; unmatched bases: 3. In DNA, the CDR3 is TGTGCCAGCAGCTTGGAGCAGGGGGCGTATGGCTACACCTTC. Translated, it gives CASSLEQGAYGYTF. The full variable domain, in which reference TRBV5-4 and TRBJ1-2 provide the parts outside the CDR3, is ETGVTQSPTHLIKTRGQQVTLRCSSQSGHNTVSWYQQALGQGPQFIFQYYREEENGRGNFPPRFSGLQFPNYSSELNVNALELDDSALYLCASSLEQGAYGYTFGSGTRLTVV.

J is TRBJ1-5 and V is TRBV5-1; 10 positions match TRBD1. V lost 0 bases, J lost 8 bases, and 2 bases stayed unmatched. The germline V gene has CDR1 SGHRS and CDR2 YFSETQ. This CDR3 region has 14 residues. Here the CDR3 DNA reads TGCGCCAGCAGCTTGGGACAGGGGGCTGAGCCCCAGCATTTT. Translation gives CASSLGQGAEPQHF.

V is TRBV7-6 and J is TRBJ2-2, with 10 nucleotides matching TRBD1. Germline V gene data show CDR1 as SGHVS and CDR2 as FNYEAQ. Losses at the gene ends were 0 bases for V and 1 base for J; bases not matched to a gene: 8. The CDR3 length is 19 residues. The CDR3 DNA is TGTGCCAGCAGCTTAGCTTTTAGGGGACAGGGGAGGAACACCGGGGAGCTGTTTTTT. The encoded protein is CASSLAFRGQGRNTGELFF.

This chain joins TRBV6-5 and TRBJ2-7; 11 positions agree with TRBD2. The J segment lost 5 bases and the V segment lost 6 bases, leaving 9 bases of the junction unmatched. The CDR3 contains 15 residues. Germline V gene data show CDR1 as MNHEY and CDR2 as SVGAGI. The CDR3 loop reads CASSNYSGRADEQYF. DNA of the CDR3: TGTGCCAGCAGCAATTATAGCGGGAGGGCCGACGAGCAGTACTTC.

This clone has only one observation. The rearrangement uses TRBV27 and TRBJ2-7, with a weak D call TRBD1 (6 bases). Trimming shortened V by 5 bases and J by 1 base, and 15 bases separated the two germline ends. In germline, CDR1 is MNHEY, CDR2 SMNVEV (reference sequence). This CDR3 region has 15 residues. CDR3 DNA: TGTGCCAGCAGTCCCCTAGGCAGGGGATCCTACGAGCAGTACTTC. This sequence encodes CASSPLGRGSYEQYF.

This clone has more than one count but fewer than ten. V usage is TRBV19 and J usage is TRBJ2-7; the match to TRBD2 covers 10 bases. Looked up from germline, CDR1 is LNHDA and CDR2 is SQIVND (reference sequence). The CDR3 totals 13 residues. Trimming took 3 bases from V and 4 from J; bases not matched to a gene: 0. In DNA, the CDR3 is TGTGCCAGTAGTATGACTAGCGGGTACGAGCAGTACTTC. The encoded protein is CASSMTSGYEQYF.